This T cell receptor (beta chain) was found in a study of T cell responses to AZD1222 COVID-19 vaccine. The study's findings and limits: Spike was spanned by vaccine-associated CD4 TCRs, which were dominant at 160-218 and 743-854.

For this clone: Its antigen remains unidentified.

Assay used: immunoSEQ multiplex PCR; TCRdb lists only in-frame clones, some missing. There are around 190,000 clones in the sample; around 92% occur only once, and 1% to 1.5% lies in the top ten. The V end was cut by 1 base, the J end by 0 bases, with 13 bases between. Germline-derived CDR1 and CDR2 are LGHDT and YNNKEL (reference sequence). There are 16 residues in the CDR3. The chain is built from TRBV3-1 (or the pseudogene TRBV3-2) and TRBJ2-7; the D is unclear. The sequences come from peripheral blood, collected on day 0 of AZD1222 vaccination. This clonotype was sampled from an adult in good health. The CDR3 DNA reads TGTGCCAGCAGCCAAGTGTTCAGGCCGAGCTCCTACGAGCAGTACTTC. It codes for CASSQVFRPSSYEQYF.